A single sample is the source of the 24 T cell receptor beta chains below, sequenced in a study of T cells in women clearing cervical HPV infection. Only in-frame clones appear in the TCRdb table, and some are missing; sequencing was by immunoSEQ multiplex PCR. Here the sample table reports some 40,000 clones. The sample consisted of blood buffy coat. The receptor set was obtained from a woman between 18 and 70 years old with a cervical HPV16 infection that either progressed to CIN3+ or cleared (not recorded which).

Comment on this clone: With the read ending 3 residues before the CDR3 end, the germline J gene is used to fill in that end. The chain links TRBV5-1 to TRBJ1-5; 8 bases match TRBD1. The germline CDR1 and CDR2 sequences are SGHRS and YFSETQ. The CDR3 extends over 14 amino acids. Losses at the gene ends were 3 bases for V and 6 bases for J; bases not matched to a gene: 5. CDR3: CASSYRQGSQPQHF. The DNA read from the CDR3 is TGCGCCAGCAGCTACAGACAGGGGAGTCAGCCC.

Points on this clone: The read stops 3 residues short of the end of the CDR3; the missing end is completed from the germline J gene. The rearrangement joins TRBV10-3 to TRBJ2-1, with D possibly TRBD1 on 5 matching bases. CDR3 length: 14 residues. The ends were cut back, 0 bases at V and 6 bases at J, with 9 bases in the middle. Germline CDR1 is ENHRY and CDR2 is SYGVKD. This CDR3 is CAISESAGINEQFF. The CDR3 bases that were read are TGTGCCATCAGTGAGTCGGCAGGGATCAATGAG.

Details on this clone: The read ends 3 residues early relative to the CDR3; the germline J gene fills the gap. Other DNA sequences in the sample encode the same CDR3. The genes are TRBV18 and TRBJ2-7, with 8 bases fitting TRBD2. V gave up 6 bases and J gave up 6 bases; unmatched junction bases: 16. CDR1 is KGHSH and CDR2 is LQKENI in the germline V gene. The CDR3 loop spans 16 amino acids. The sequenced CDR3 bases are TGTGCCAGCTCCCCCCCCGGGGGGGGGCAGCAGGGCGAG. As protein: CASSPPGGGQQGE. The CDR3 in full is CASSPPGGGQQGEQYF.

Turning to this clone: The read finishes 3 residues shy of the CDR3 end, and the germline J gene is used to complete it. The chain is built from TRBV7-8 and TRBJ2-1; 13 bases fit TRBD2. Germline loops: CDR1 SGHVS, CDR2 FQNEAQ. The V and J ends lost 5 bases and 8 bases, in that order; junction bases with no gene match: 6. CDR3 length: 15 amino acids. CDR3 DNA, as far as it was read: TGTGCCAGCAGCCCGACTAGCGGGAGGCTGGATGAG. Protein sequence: CASSPTSGRLDE. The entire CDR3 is CASSPTSGRLDEQFF. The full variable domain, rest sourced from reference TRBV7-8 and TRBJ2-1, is GAGVSQSPRYKVAKRGQDVALRCDPISGHVSLFWYQQALGQGPEFLTYFQNEAQLDKSGLPSDRFFAERPEGSVSTLKIQRTQQEDSAVYLCASSPTSGRLDEQFFGPGTRLTVL.

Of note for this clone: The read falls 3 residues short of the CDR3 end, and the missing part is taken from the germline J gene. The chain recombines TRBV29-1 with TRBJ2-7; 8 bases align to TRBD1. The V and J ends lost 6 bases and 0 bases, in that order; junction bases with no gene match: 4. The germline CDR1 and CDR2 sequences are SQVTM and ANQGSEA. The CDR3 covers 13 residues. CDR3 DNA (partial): TGCAGCGTCACTGGGACAGGCTCCTACGAG. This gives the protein CSVTGTGSYE. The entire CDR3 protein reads CSVTGTGSYEQYF.

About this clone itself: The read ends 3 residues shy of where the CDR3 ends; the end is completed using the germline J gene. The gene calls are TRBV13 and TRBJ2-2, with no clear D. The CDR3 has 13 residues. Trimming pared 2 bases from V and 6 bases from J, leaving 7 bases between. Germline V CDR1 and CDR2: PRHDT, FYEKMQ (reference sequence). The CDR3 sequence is CASSLSVPGELFF. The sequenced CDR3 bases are TGTGCCAGCAGCTTATCCGTTCCCGGGGAG.

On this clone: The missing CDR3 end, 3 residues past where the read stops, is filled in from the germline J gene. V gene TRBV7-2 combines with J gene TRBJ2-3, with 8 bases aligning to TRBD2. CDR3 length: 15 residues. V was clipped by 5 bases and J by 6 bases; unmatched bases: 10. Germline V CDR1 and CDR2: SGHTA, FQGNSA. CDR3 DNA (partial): TGTGCCAGCAGCCCCTCCGGGACTAGTTTCGATACG. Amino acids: CASSPSGTSFDT. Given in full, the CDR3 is CASSPSGTSFDTQYF.

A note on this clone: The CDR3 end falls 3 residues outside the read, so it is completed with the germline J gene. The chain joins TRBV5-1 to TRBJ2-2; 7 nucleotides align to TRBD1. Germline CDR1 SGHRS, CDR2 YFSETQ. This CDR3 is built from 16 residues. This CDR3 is CASSRQGVATNEKLFF. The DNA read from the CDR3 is TGCGCCAGCAGCAGACAGGGTGTTGCAACTAATGAAAAG.

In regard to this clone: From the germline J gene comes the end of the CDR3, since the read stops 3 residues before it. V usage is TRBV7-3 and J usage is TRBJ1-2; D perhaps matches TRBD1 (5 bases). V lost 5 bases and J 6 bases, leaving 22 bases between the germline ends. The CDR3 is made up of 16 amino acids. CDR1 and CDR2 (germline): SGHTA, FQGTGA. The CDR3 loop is CASSPTGSRGVNGYTF. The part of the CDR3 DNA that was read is TGTGCCAGCAGCCCAACCGGCTCCCGGGGGGTCAATGGC.

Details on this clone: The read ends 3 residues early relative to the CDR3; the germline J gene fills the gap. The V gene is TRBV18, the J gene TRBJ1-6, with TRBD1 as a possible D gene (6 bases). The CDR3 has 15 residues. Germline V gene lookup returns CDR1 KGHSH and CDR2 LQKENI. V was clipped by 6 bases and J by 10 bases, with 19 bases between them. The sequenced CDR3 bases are TGTGCCAGCTCTCAGACGGACGGCCAGGGGTCACCC. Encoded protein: CASSQTDGQGSP. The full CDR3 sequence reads CASSQTDGQGSPLHF.

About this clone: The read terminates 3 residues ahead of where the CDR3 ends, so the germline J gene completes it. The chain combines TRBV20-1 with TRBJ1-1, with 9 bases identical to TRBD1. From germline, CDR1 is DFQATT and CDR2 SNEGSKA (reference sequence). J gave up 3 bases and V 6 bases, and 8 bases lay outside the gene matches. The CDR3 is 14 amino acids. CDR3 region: CSAPQGAEDTEAFF. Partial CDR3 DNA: TGCAGTGCCCCACAGGGGGCAGAGGACACTGAA.

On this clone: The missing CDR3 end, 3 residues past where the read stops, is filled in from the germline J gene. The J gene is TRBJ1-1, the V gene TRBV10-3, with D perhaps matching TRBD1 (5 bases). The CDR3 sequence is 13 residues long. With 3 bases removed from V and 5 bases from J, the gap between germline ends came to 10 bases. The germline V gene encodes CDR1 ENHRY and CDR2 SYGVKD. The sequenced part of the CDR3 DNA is TGTGCCATCAGTGATTGGGGGGTTACTGAA. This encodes CAISDWGVTE. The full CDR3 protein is CAISDWGVTEAFF.

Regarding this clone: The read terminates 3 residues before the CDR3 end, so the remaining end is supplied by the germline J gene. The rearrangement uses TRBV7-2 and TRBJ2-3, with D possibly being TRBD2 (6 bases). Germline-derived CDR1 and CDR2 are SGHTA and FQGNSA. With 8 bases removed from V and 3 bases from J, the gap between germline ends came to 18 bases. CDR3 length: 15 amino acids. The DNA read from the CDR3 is TGTGCCAGCCTGAGGGACTGGATTTTGACAGATACG. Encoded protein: CASLRDWILTDT. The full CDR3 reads CASLRDWILTDTQYF.

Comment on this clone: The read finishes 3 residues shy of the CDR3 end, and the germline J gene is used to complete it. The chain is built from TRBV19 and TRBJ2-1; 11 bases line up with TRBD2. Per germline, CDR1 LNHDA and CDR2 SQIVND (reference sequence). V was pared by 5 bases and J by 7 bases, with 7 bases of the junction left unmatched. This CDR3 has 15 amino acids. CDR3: CASSQLAGAGNEQFF. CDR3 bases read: TGTGCCAGTAGTCAACTAGCGGGAGCCGGAAATGAG.

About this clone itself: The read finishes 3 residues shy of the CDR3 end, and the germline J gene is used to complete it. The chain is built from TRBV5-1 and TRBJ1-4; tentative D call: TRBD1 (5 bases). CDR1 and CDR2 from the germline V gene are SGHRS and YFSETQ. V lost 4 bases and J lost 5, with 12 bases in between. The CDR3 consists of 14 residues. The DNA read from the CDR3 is TGCGCCAGCAGCGCGACAGTCTTGAATGAAAAA. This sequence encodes CASSATVLNEK. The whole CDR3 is CASSATVLNEKLFF.

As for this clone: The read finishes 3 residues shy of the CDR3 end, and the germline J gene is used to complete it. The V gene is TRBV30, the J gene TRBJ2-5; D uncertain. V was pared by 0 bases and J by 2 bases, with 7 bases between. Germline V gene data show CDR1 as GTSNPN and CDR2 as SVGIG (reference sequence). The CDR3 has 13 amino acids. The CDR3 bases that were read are TGTGCCTGGAGTGTACTCTCACAAGAGACC. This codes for CAWSVLSQET. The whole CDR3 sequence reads CAWSVLSQETQYF. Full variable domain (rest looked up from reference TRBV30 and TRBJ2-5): SQTIHQWPATLVQPVGSPLSLECTVEGTSNPNLYWYRQAAGRGLQLLFYSVGIGQISSEVPQNLSASRPQDRQFILSSKKLLLSDSGFYLCAWSVLSQETQYFGPGTRLLVL.

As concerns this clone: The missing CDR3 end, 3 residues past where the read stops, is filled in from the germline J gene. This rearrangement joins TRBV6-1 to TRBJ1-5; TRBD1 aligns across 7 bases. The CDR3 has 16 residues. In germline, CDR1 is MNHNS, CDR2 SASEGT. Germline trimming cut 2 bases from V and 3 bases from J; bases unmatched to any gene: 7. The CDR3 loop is CASSELGDRANQPQHF. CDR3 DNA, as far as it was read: TGTGCCAGCAGTGAATTAGGAGACAGGGCCAATCAGCCC.

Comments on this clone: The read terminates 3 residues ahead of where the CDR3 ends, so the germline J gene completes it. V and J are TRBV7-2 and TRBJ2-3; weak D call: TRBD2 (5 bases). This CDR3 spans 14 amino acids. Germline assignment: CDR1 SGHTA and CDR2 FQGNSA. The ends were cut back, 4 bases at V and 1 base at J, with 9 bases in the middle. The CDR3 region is CASSWDSGTDTQYF. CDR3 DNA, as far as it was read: TGTGCCAGCAGCTGGGATAGCGGCACAGATACG.

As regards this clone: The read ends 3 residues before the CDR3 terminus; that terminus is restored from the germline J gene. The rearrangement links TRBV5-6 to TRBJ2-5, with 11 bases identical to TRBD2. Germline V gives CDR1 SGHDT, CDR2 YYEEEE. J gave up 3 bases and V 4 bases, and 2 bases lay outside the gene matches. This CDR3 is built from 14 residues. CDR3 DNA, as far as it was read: TGTGCCAGCAGCCAGGGACTAGCGGAAGAGACC. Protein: CASSQGLAEET. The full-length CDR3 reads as CASSQGLAEETQYF.

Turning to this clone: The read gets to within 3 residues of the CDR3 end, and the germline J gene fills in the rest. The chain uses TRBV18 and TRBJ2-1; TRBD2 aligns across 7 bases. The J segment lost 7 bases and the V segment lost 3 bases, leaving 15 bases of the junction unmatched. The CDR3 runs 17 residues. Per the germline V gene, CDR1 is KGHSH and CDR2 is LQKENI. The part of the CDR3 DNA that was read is TGTGCCAGCTCACCCCAGGCGCGGGGGTCTTATGCGAATGAG. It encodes CASSPQARGSYANE. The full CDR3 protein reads CASSPQARGSYANEQFF. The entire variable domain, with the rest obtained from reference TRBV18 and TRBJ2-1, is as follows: NAGVMQNPRHLVRRRGQEARLRCSPMKGHSHVYWYRQLPEEGLKFMVYLQKENIIDESGMPKERFSAEFPKEGPSILRIQQVVRGDSAAYFCASSPQARGSYANEQFFGPGTRLTVL.

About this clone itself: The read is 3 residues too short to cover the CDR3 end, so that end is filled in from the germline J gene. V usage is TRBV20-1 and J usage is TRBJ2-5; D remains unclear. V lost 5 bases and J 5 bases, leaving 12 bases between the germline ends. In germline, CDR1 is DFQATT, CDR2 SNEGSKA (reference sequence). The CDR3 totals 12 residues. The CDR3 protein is CSAPARFETQYF. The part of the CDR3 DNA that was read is TGCAGTGCTCCAGCGCGTTTCGAGACC.

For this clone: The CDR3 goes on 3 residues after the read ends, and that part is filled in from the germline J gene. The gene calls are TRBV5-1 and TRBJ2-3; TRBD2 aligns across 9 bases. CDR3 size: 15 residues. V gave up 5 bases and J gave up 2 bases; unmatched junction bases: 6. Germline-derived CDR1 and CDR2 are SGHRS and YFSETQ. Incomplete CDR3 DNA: TGCGCCAGCAGGGGCCTAGCGGGGATCACAGATACG. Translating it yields CASRGLAGITDT. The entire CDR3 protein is CASRGLAGITDTQYF.

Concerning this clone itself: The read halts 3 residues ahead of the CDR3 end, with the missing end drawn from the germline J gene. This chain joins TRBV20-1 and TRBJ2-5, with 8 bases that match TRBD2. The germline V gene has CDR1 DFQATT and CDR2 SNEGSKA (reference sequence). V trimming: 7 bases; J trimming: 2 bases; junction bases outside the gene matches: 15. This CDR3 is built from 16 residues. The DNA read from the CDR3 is TGCAGTGTCCTTATGGACATAGCGGGAAGGCAAGAGACC. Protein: CSVLMDIAGRQET. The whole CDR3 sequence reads CSVLMDIAGRQETQYF.

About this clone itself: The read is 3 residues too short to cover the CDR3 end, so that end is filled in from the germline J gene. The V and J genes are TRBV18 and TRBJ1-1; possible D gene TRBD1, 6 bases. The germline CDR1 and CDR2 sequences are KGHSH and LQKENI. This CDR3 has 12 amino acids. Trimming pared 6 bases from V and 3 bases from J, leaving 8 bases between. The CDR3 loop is CASSRQDTEAFF. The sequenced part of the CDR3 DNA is TGTGCCAGCTCCCGACAGGACACTGAA.